The clone carrying this TCR beta chain was observed a few times. This sample stems from a study of blood T cell repertoires in COVID-19. Study summary: Sources were T cells, B-cell-depleted T cells, or PBMCs; the material itself was cDNA or gDNA.

With V trimmed by 7 bases and J by 2 bases, 3 bases remained unmatched. The germline V gene encodes CDR1 SGHRS and CDR2 YFSETQ. The length of the CDR3 is 13 residues. In the original analysis: Quantification of nucleated cells was approximated via reference gene primer amplification. TCRdb keeps only in-frame clones here, not all; method: immunoSEQ multiplex PCR. The DNA gave D and trimming, while V, J and clone size come from that table. This sample has about 250,000 clones, with 85% found just once. The sequenced sample consisted of peripheral blood. The source of this sequence is a man aged 50-59 years with active or convalescent COVID-19. The chain combines TRBV5-1 with TRBJ1-1; 9 bases match TRBD1. CDR3 in DNA: TGCGCCAGCCTGGGACAGGGAAACACTGAAGCTTTCTTT. Translating gives CASLGQGNTEAFF.